Detailed here is one TCR beta chain. Its antigen remains unknown. This record belongs to a study of cytomegalovirus exposure and HLA in healthy donors. Across the study: Tens of millions of unique TCRs from HLA-typed donors made up an early data release. The study, taken as a whole, reports: Specificity of three CMV-associated chains for CMV antigens was verified in vitro.

In the PCR, 60 Vbeta and 13 Jbeta primers were used. Assay used: immunoSEQ multiplex PCR; TCRdb lists only in-frame clones, some missing. The table shows roughly 170,000 clones, with approximately 82% occurring only once. The ends were cut back, 3 bases at V and 4 bases at J, with 12 bases in the middle. This CDR3 is 14 amino acids long. Germline CDR1 and CDR2: MGHDK and SYGVNS. This clonotype was obtained from a girl aged 2 to 10 in good health and CMV-seropositive. V gene TRBV25-1 combines with J gene TRBJ2-5, with a possible D match to TRBD2 (6 bases). Source material: PBMCs. The DNA for the CDR3 is TGTGCCAGCAGTGATCCGGGAGTTGGAGAGACCCAGTACTTC. This gives the protein CASSDPGVGETQYF.